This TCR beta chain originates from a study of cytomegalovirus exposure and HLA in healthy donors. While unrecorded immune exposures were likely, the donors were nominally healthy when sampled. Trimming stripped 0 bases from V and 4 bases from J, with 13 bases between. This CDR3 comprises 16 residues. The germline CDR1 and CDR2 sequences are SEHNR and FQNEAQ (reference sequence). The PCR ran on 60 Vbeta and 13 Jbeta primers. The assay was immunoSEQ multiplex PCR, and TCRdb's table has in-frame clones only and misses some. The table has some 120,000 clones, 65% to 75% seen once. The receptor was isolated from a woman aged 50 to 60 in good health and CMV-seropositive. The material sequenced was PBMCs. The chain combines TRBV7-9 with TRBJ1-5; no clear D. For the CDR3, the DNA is TGTGCCAGCAGCTTAGCGAAACTCGGGAAAAATCAGCCCCAGCATTTT. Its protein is CASSLAKLGKNQPQHF.